The clone carrying this T cell receptor (beta chain) came up a few times. The target antigen is unknown. A template switching step contributed a universal primer site, while unique molecular identifiers were present in the cDNA. TCRdb passed the 5' RACE reads through MiXCR, listing each CDR3 protein once. Here the sample spans hundreds of thousands of distinct CDR3 sequences, 20% to 25% being singletons. Germline CDR1 and CDR2: MGHRA and YSYEKL. The V and J ends lost 4 bases and 9 bases, in that order; junction bases with no gene match: 9. CDR3 length equals 15 residues. The source of the sample is a study of identical twins. Study conclusions and caveats: The authors noted that invariant MAIT and iNKT cells could partly confound zero-insertion analyses. Among out-of-frame alpha sequences shared by twins, low generation probability occurred in excess.

This sample was also put to use in a study of yellow fever vaccine responses in identical twins.

Sequenced input: CD4+ T cells sorted from blood. V usage is TRBV4-1 and J usage is TRBJ1-6; 7 nucleotides match TRBD1. The source is a young woman in good health. This chain's CDR3 is CASSPSRGLSSPLHF. As DNA, the CDR3 is TGCGCCAGCAGCCCGTCGAGGGGGCTTTCTTCACCCCTCCACTTT.